Listed here are 13 T cell receptor beta chains from one sample, sequenced in a study of blood T cell repertoires in COVID-19. Libraries were prepared by immunoSEQ multiplex PCR; TCRdb keeps only in-frame clonotypes and omits some of them. The table includes about 200,000 clones, about nine tenths detected once. Sequencing used peripheral blood. The receptors were gathered from a man aged 18 to 30 with active or convalescent COVID-19.

The chain recombines TRBV11-2 with TRBJ2-1; no clear D gene. The CDR3 spans 13 residues. With 7 bases removed from V and 0 bases from J, the gap between germline ends came to 7 bases. From germline, CDR1 is SGHAT and CDR2 FQNNGV. The CDR3 loop is CASMAGSYNEQFF. The CDR3 nucleotides read TGTGCCAGCATGGCAGGCTCCTACAATGAGCAGTTCTTC.

V is TRBV6-1 and J is TRBJ1-5, with D tentatively TRBD1 (5 bases). This CDR3 region has 17 residues. Per germline, CDR1 MNHNS and CDR2 SASEGT. V was cut by 0 bases and J by 3 bases, with 15 bases left in between. The CDR3 coding sequence is TGTGCCAGCAGTGAAGCGCTGGGGGGAAGGGACAATCAGCCCCAGCATTTT. Translating it yields CASSEALGGRDNQPQHF.

V usage is TRBV5-4 and J usage is TRBJ1-1; D perhaps matches TRBD1 (5 bases). CDR3 length: 16 amino acids. Trimming pared 3 bases from V and 5 bases from J, leaving 20 bases between. Germline CDR1 is SGHNT and CDR2 is YYREEE (reference sequence). Written as DNA, the CDR3 is TGTGCCAGCAGCTCAGCCCGCGCAGGGTTACGTACTGAAGCTTTCTTT. Protein sequence: CASSSARAGLRTEAFF.

This clone has a single count. The chain recombines TRBV4-2 with TRBJ1-3; possibly TRBD1 for D (6 bases). The CDR3 contains 15 residues. V lost 0 bases, J lost 1 base, and 7 bases lay in between. Per the germline V gene, CDR1 is LGHNA and CDR2 is YNFKEQ. The DNA of the CDR3 is TGTGCCAGCAGCCAAGAACAGGGATCTGGAAACACCATATATTTT. It is translated as CASSQEQGSGNTIYF.

V and J are TRBV18 and TRBJ2-1; the match to TRBD2 covers 13 bases. CDR1 is KGHSH, CDR2 LQKENI, per germline. The CDR3 contains 15 residues. V shed 3 bases and J 9 bases; nucleotides not matched to a gene: 5. As DNA, the CDR3 is TGTGCCAGCTCACCCGGGACTAGCGGGAAGGGTGAGCAGTTCTTC. Translated: CASSPGTSGKGEQFF. Full variable domain (remainder filled in from reference TRBV18 and TRBJ2-1): NAGVMQNPRHLVRRRGQEARLRCSPMKGHSHVYWYRQLPEEGLKFMVYLQKENIIDESGMPKERFSAEFPKEGPSILRIQQVVRGDSAAYFCASSPGTSGKGEQFFGPGTRLTVL.

CDR3 sequence: CASNDGRVNQPQHF. DNA of the CDR3: TGTGCCAGTAACGACGGCAGGGTAAATCAGCCCCAGCATTTT. The chain recombines TRBV19 with TRBJ1-5; D might be TRBD1 (5 bases). The length of the CDR3 is 14 residues. Germline values: CDR1 LNHDA, CDR2 SQIVND (reference sequence). The V end lost 7 bases, the J end lost 4 bases, and 14 bases lay between the germline ends. Together with reference TRBV19 and TRBJ1-5, the CDR3 gives the full variable domain: DGGITQSPKYLFRKEGQNVTLSCEQNLNHDAMYWYRQDPGQGLRLIYYSQIVNDFQKGDIAEGYSVSREKKESFPLTVTSAQKNPTAFYLCASNDGRVNQPQHFGDGTRLSIL.

This chain uses TRBV2 with TRBJ1-5, with D tentatively TRBD1 (5 bases). Germline V gene data show CDR1 as SNHLY and CDR2 as FYNNEI. The CDR3 is 16 amino acids. The V and J ends lost 6 bases and 3 bases respectively, with 18 bases between them. CDR3 sequence (DNA): TGTGCCAGCAGCAGTGCCTGGGGGGAGTTCAATCAGCCCCAGCATTTT. Amino acid sequence: CASSSAWGEFNQPQHF.

V usage is TRBV6-6 and J usage is TRBJ1-5; D ambiguous. Germline V lookup: CDR1 MNHNY, CDR2 SVGAGI (reference sequence). V was clipped by 2 bases and J by 3 bases, with 11 bases between them. This CDR3 region has 15 residues. CDR3 in DNA: TGTGCCAGCAGTTACGAAGGCAGGCCCAATCAGCCCCAGCATTTT. Its translation: CASSYEGRPNQPQHF.

The chain recombines TRBV24-1 with TRBJ1-2; 7 bases match TRBD1. The J segment lost 1 base and the V segment lost 4 bases, leaving 8 bases of the junction unmatched. The CDR3 runs to 16 residues. Germline V gene data show CDR1 as KGHDR and CDR2 as SFDVKD. The CDR3 spells CATSDPRQGDNYGYTF. In DNA form, the CDR3 reads TGTGCCACCAGTGACCCCCGACAGGGCGATAACTATGGCTACACCTTC.

This clone was seen a handful of times. The chain is built from TRBV3-1 (or the pseudogene TRBV3-2) and TRBJ1-6; D gene uncertain. Trimming took 1 base from V and 1 from J, leaving 2 bases between them. CDR3 size: 14 residues. CDR1 LGHDT and CDR2 YNNKEL come from the germline V gene (reference sequence). The CDR3 loop reads CASSQVSYNSPLHF. CDR3 sequence (DNA): TGTGCCAGCAGCCAAGTATCCTATAATTCACCCCTCCACTTT.

The CDR3 protein is CASSVGTGGFSGNTIYF. DNA for the CDR3: TGTGCCAGCAGCGTAGGGACAGGGGGATTCTCTGGAAACACCATATATTTT. The chain links TRBV9 to TRBJ1-3; 10 positions match TRBD1. The CDR3 loop spans 17 amino acids. Germline assignment: CDR1 SGDLS and CDR2 YYNGEE. V was clipped by 0 bases and J by 0 bases; unmatched bases: 3.

V is TRBV5-1 and J is TRBJ1-1, with D unresolved. The CDR3 covers 15 residues. Germline lookup yields CDR1 SGHRS and CDR2 YFSETQ. V was trimmed by 1 base and J by 1 base, leaving 11 bases between them. Written as DNA, the CDR3 is TGCGCCAGCAGCTTGTTTAGGAGCGGGAACACTGAAGCTTTCTTT. This sequence encodes CASSLFRSGNTEAFF.

The J gene is TRBJ2-3, the V gene TRBV5-1; 7 bases are shared with TRBD2. J gave up 2 bases and V 7 bases, and 10 bases lay outside the gene matches. CDR1 and CDR2 from the germline V gene are SGHRS and YFSETQ. The CDR3 contains 15 residues. The CDR3 spells CASERGGLYTDTQYF. The CDR3, as DNA: TGCGCCAGCGAGCGGGGCGGTTTGTACACAGATACGCAGTATTTT.